These T cell receptor beta chains were read from a single sample in a study of T cell changes during pregnancy in multiple sclerosis. TCRdb's copy holds only in-frame clones and misses some; the assay was immunoSEQ multiplex PCR. This sample has about 40,000 clones; approximately 90% occur once, and the top ten carry roughly 4%. The starting material was CD8+ T cells from peripheral blood mononuclear cells, obtained in the first trimester of pregnancy. These receptors all come from a female donor with multiple sclerosis, enrolled in a pregnancy study. Both conserved end residues are part of each CDR3. A D gene is named only where the DNA matches it firmly. The size field is filled for only some rows; it gives once, few, many or a size class.

. TRBJ2-7 TRBV9 TRBD2 TGTGCCAGCAGCGTAGGGCTAGCGGGGGGCTACGAGCAGTACTTC CASSVGLAGGYEQYF
. TRBJ2-1 TRBV19 TRBD1 TGTGCCAGTAGTCCCTCGACAGGGGGCTACAATGAGCAGTTCTTC CASSPSTGGYNEQFF
. TRBJ1-1 TRBV7-3 . TGTGCCAGCAGCCAAGGACTGGGTAACACTGAAGCTTTCTTT CASSQGLGNTEAFF
. TRBJ1-1 TRBV5-8 TRBD1 TGTGCCAGCAGCCTTCAGGGGGCCACTGAAGCTTTCTTT CASSLQGATEAFF
. TRBJ2-7 TRBV2 TRBD1 TGTGCCAGCAAAGGACAGGGGTCCTACGAGCAGTACTTC CASKGQGSYEQYF
. TRBJ2-3 TRBV5-4 TRBD2 TGTGCCAGCAGCTCGGGGGGGCCCGGTGCAGATACGCAGTATTTT CASSSGGPGADTQYF
. TRBJ2-3 TRBV25-1 . TGTGCCAGTGGGAGAGATACGCAGTATTTT CASGRDTQYF
. TRBJ2-5 TRBV13 . TGTGCCAGCAGCTTAGGGGCAGAGACCCAGTACTTC CASSLGAETQYF
. TRBJ2-1 TRBV9 TRBD2 TGTGCCAGCAGCGTAGGCCTCAGCGGGGTACTCAATGAGCAGTTCTTC CASSVGLSGVLNEQFF
few TRBJ2-7 TRBV7-2 . TGTGCCAGCAGCCCAGCGGCAGATTCCTACGAGCAGTACTTC CASSPAADSYEQYF
once TRBJ1-2 TRBV6-1 TRBD1 TGTGCCAGCAGTGCGACCGGGACAGGGTTCTATGGCTACACCTTC CASSATGTGFYGYTF
. TRBJ1-1 TRBV11-2 TRBD1 TGTGCCAGCAGCCAGGACAGGGGGCGCATCGAAGCTTTCTTT CASSQDRGRIEAFF
once TRBJ1-5 TRBV10-3 . TGTGCCATCAGTGTATCAGGGGTCAATCAGCCCCAGCATTTT CAISVSGVNQPQHF
. TRBJ1-4 TRBV9 . TGTGCCAGCAGCGCCGCCGGGGAAAAACTGTTTTTT CASSAAGEKLFF
. TRBJ2-3 TRBV14 TRBD2 TGTGCCAGCAGCCAAAGACTAGCCGCCACAGATACGCAGTATTTT CASSQRLAATDTQYF